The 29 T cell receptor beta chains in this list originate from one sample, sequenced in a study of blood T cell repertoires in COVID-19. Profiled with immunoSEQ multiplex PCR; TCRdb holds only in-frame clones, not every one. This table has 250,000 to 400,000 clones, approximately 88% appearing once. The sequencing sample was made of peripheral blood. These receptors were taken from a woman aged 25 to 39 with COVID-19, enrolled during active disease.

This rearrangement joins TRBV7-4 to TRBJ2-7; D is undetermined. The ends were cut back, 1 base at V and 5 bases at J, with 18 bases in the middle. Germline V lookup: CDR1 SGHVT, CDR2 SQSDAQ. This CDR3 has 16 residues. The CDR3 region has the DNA TGTGCCAGCAGCTTAGTCAATAATCGACTCGGCCACGAGCAGTACTTC. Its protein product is CASSLVNNRLGHEQYF.

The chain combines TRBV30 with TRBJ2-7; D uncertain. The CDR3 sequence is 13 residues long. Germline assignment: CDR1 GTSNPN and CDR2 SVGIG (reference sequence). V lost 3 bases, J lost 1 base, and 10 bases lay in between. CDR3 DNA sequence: TGTGCCTGGAGGCGAAGTGAGTCCTACGAGCAGTACTTC. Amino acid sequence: CAWRRSESYEQYF.

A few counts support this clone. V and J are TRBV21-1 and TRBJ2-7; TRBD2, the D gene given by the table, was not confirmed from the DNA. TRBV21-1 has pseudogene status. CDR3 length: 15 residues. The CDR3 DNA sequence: TGTGCCAGCAGCCTCCGACTAGCGGGGGGAAACGAGCAGTACGTC. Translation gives CASSLRLAGGNEQYV.

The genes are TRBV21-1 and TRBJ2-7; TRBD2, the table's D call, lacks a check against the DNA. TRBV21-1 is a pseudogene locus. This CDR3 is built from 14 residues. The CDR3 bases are TGTGCCAGCAGCTTAGAGGAGGGGCGCTACGAGCAGTACTTC. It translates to CASSLEEGRYEQYF.

CDR3 sequence (DNA): TGCGCCAGCAGCCAAGAGGGGACAGGGTACGAGACCCAGTACTTC. Protein: CASSQEGTGYETQYF. V is TRBV4-1 and J is TRBJ2-5, with 9 bases matching TRBD1. V shed 0 bases and J 5 bases; nucleotides not matched to a gene: 4. The germline V gene encodes CDR1 MGHRA and CDR2 YSYEKL. The CDR3 spans 15 residues.

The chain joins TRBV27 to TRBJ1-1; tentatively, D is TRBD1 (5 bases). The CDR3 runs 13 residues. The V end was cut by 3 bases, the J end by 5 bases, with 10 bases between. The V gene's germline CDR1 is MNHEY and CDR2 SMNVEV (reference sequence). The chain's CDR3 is CASSLIKGTEAFF. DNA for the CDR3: TGTGCCAGCAGTTTGATTAAGGGGACTGAAGCTTTCTTT.

CDR3 DNA sequence: TGTGCCAGCAGTGAATGGGCTGGGCAGGGGGCAAGAGGCTACACCTTC. It codes for CASSEWAGQGARGYTF. The chain links TRBV2 to TRBJ1-2; the match to TRBD1 covers 8 bases. Germline V CDR1 and CDR2: SNHLY, FYNNEI. The CDR3 has 16 amino acids. J was trimmed by 8 bases and V by 2 bases; bases with no gene match: 13.

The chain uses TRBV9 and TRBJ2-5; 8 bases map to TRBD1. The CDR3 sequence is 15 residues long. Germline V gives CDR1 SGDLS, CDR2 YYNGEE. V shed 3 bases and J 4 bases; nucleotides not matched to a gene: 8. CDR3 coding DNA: TGTGCCAGCAGCGCGGCCGGGACAGGTAGAGAGACCCAGTACTTC. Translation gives CASSAAGTGRETQYF. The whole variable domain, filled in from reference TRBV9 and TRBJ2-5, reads DSGVTQTPKHLITATGQRVTLRCSPRSGDLSVYWYQQSLDQGLQFLIQYYNGEERAKGNILERFSAQQFPDLHSELNLSSLELGDSALYFCASSAAGTGRETQYFGPGTRLLVL.

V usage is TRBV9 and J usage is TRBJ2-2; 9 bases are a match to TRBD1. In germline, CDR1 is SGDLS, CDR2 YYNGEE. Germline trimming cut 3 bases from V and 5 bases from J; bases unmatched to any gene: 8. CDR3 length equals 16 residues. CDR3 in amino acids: CASSETQGAETGELFF. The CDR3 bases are TGTGCCAGCAGCGAGACACAGGGGGCAGAGACCGGGGAGCTGTTTTTT.

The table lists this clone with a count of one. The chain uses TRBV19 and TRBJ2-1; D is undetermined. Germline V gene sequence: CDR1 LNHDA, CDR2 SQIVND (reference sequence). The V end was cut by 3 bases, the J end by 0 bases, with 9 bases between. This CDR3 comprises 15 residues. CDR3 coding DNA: TGTGCCAGTAGTATCAGTATAAGCTCCTACAATGAGCAGTTCTTC. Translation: CASSISISSYNEQFF.

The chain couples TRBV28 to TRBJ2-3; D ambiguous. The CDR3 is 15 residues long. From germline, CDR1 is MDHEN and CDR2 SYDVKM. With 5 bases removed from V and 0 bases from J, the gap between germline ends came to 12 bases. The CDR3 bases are TGTGCCAGCAGTCACTCTTACGGGAGCACAGATACGCAGTATTTT. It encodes CASSHSYGSTDTQYF.

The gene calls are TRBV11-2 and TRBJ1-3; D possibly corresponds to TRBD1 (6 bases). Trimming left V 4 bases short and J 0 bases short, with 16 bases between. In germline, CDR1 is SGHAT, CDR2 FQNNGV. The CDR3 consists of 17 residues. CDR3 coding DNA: TGTGCCAGCAGCTCTAGATCCCAGGGGACCTCTGGAAACACCATATATTTT. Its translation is CASSSRSQGTSGNTIYF.

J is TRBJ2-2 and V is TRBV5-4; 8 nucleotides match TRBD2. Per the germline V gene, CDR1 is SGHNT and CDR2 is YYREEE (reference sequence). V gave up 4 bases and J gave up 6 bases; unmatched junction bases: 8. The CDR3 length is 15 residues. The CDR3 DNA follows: TGTGCCAGCAGCCTGCCGGGACTAGGATCCGGGGAGCTGTTTTTT. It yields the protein CASSLPGLGSGELFF.

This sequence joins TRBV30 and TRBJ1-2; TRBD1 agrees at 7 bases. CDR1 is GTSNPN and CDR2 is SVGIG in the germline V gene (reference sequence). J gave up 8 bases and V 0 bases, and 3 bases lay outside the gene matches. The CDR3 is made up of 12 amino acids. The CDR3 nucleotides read TGTGCCTGGAGTGTACGAGGGGGCGGCTACACCTTC. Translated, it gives CAWSVRGGGYTF.

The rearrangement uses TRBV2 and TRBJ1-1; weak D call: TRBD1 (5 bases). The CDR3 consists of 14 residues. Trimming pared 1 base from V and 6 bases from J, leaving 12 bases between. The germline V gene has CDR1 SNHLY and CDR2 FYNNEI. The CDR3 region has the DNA TGTGCCAGCAGTGAAGAGGGGCTGGTGGCTGAAGCTTTCTTT. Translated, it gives CASSEEGLVAEAFF.

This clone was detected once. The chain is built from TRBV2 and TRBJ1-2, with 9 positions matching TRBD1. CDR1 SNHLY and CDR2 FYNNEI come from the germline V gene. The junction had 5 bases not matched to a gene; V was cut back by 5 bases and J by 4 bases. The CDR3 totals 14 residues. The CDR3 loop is CASSSQGAGYGYTF. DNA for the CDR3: TGTGCCAGCAGTTCACAGGGGGCGGGCTATGGCTACACCTTC.

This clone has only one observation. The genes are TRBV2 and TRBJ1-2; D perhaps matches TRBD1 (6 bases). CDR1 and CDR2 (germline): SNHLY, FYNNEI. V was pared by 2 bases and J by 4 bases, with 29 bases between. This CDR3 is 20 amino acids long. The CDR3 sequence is CASSEFNPGAAQGNLYGYTF. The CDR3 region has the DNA TGTGCCAGCAGTGAATTTAATCCCGGGGCCGCGCAGGGGAATCTCTATGGCTACACCTTC. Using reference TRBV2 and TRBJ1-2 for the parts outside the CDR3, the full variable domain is EPEVTQTPSHQVTQMGQEVILRCVPISNHLYFYWYRQILGQKVEFLVSFYNNEISEKSEIFDDQFSVERPDGSNFTLKIRSTKLEDSAMYFCASSEFNPGAAQGNLYGYTFGSGTRLTVV.

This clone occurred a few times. The DNA of the CDR3 is TGTGCCAGCAGTGACCCAGGACAGGGGCGGCAGCCCCAGCATTTT. Translating gives CASSDPGQGRQPQHF. The chain recombines TRBV6-1 with TRBJ1-5; 9 positions match TRBD1. The CDR3 consists of 15 residues. After removal of 3 bases from V and 7 bases from J, the junction contained 7 bases not matched to a gene. The V gene's germline CDR1 is MNHNS and CDR2 SASEGT.

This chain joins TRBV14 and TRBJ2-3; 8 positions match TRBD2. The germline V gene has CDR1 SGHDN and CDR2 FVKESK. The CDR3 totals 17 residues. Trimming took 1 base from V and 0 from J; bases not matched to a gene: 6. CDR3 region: CASSQGVVAGSTDTQYF. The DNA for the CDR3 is TGTGCCAGCAGCCAAGGGGTTGTAGCGGGGAGCACAGATACGCAGTATTTT.

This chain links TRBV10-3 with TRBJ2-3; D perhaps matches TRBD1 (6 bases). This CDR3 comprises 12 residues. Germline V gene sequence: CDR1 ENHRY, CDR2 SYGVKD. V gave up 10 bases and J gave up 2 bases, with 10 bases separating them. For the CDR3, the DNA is TGTGCCACCCGACAGGACACAGATACGCAGTATTTT. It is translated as CATRQDTDTQYF.

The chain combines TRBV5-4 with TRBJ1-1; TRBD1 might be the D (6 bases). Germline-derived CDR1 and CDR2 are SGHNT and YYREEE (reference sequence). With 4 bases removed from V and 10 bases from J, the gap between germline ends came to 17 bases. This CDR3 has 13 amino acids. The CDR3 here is CASSPRDKVGAFF. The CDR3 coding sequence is TGTGCCAGCAGCCCCCGGGACAAGGTTGGAGCTTTCTTT.

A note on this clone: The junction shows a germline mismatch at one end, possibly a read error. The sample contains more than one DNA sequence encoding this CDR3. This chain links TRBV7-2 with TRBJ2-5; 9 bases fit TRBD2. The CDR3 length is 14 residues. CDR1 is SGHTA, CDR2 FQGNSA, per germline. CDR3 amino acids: CASSLAGLGETQYF. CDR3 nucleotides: TGTGCCAGCAGCCTAGCGGGGCTCGGAGAGACCCAGTACTTC. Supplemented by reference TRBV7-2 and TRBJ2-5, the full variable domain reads GAGVSQSPSNKVTEKGKDVELRCDPISGHTALYWYRQSLGQGLEFLIYFQGNSAPDKSGLPSDRFSAERTGGSVSTLTIQRTQQEDSAVYLCASSLAGLGETQYFGPGTRLLVL.

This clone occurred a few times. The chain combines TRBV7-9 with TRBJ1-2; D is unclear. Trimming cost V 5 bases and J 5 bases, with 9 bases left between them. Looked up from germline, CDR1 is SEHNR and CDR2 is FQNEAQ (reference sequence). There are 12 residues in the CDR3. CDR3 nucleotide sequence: TGTGCCAGCAGCCCCACCGGGTATGGCTACACCTTC. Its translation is CASSPTGYGYTF.

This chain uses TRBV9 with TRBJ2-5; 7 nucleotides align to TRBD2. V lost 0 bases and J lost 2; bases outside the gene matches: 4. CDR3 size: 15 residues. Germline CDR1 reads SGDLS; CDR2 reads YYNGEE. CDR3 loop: CASSVVQGGQETQYF. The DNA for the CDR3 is TGTGCCAGCAGCGTAGTGCAGGGAGGGCAAGAGACCCAGTACTTC.

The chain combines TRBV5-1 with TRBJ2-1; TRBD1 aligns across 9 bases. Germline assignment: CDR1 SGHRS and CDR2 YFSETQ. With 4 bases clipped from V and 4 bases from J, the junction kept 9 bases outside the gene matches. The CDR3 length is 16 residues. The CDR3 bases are TGCGCCAGCAGCCCGTCCCTGGGGACAGGGTACAATGAGCAGTTCTTC. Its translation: CASSPSLGTGYNEQFF.

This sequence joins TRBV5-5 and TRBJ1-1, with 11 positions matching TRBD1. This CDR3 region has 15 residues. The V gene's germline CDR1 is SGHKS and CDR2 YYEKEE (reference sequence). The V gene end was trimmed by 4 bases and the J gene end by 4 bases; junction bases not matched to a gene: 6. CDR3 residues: CASSNVGTGGTEAFF. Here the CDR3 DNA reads TGTGCCAGCAGCAATGTTGGGACAGGGGGCACTGAAGCTTTCTTT.

The CDR3 protein is CASSQEAGGDILNTQYF. The CDR3 nucleotides read TGTGCCAGCAGCCAAGAGGCAGGGGGCGATATTTTGAATACGCAGTATTTT. The V call is TRBV4-2, the J call TRBJ2-3; TRBD1 matches at 8 bases. The CDR3 is 17 amino acids. CDR1 and CDR2 (germline): LGHNA, YNFKEQ. J was trimmed by 7 bases and V by 0 bases; bases with no gene match: 12.

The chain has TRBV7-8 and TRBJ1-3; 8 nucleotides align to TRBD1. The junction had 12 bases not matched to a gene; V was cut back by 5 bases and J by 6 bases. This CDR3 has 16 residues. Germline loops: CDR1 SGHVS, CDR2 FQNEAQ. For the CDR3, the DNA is TGTGCCAGCAGCCAACCCGCGACAGGGGCGCTAAACACCATATATTTT. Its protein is CASSQPATGALNTIYF.

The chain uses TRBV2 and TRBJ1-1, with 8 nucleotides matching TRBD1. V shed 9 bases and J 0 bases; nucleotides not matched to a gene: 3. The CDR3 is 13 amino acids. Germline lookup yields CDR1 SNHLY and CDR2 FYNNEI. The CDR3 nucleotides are TGTGCCAGTGGGGACAGGATGAACACTGAAGCTTTCTTT. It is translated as CASGDRMNTEAFF. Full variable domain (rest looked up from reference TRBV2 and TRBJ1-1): EPEVTQTPSHQVTQMGQEVILRCVPISNHLYFYWYRQILGQKVEFLVSFYNNEISEKSEIFDDQFSVERPDGSNFTLKIRSTKLEDSAMYFCASGDRMNTEAFFGQGTRLTVV.